A selection of T cell receptor beta chains follows, all from one sample in a study of blood T cell repertoires in COVID-19. TCRdb's copy holds only in-frame clones and misses some; the assay was immunoSEQ multiplex PCR. The repertoire has hundreds of thousands of clones, around 87% of them found once; the top ten carry about 6%. The sample comprised PBMCs or T cells enriched from blood (not recorded which). These receptors originate from a woman aged 30 to 39 with acute COVID-19. CDR3s include the opening cysteine and the closing phenylalanine or tryptophan. Fields, in order: clone size, J gene, D gene, V gene, CDR3 protein, CDR3 DNA. D genes are given only for firm matches. Rows may omit the clone size; those that give it use once, few, many or a size class.

clone_size: once; j_call: TRBJ2-5; d_call: .; v_call: TRBV5-6; cdr3_aa: CASSLAIEPKEIQYF; cdr3_nt: TGTGCCAGCAGCTTGGCCATAGAGCCAAAAGAGATCCAGTACTTC
clone_size: .; j_call: TRBJ1-3; d_call: TRBD1; v_call: TRBV9; cdr3_aa: CASSVSGTAWIKKGDSGNTIYF; cdr3_nt: TGTGCCAGCAGCGTATCCGGGACAGCCTGGATCAAGAAGGGCGACTCTGGAAACACCATATATTTT
clone_size: once; j_call: TRBJ1-5; d_call: .; v_call: TRBV6-6; cdr3_aa: CASSSIYQPQHF; cdr3_nt: TGTGCCAGCAGCTCTATTTATCAGCCCCAGCATTTT
clone_size: .; j_call: TRBJ2-1; d_call: .; v_call: TRBV25-1; cdr3_aa: CASSELGYEQFF; cdr3_nt: TGTGCCAGCAGTGAATTGGGCTATGAGCAGTTCTTC
clone_size: .; j_call: TRBJ1-2; d_call: .; v_call: TRBV30; cdr3_aa: CAGTSADVWTSYTF; cdr3_nt: TGTGCCGGGACATCGGCGGACGTATGGACTAGCTACACCTTC
clone_size: .; j_call: TRBJ2-3; d_call: TRBD1; v_call: TRBV6-5; cdr3_aa: CASRDRGGGTDTQYF; cdr3_nt: TGTGCCAGCAGAGACAGGGGAGGTGGCACAGATACGCAGTATTTT
clone_size: once; j_call: TRBJ1-2; d_call: .; v_call: TRBV20-1; cdr3_aa: CSASITWGRESYTF; cdr3_nt: TGCAGTGCTAGTATTACCTGGGGGCGCGAAAGCTACACCTTC
clone_size: .; j_call: TRBJ1-6; d_call: .; v_call: TRBV2; cdr3_aa: CASSEVPARGSPLHF; cdr3_nt: TGTGCCAGCAGTGAAGTTCCCGCCCGAGGGTCACCCCTCCACTTT
clone_size: .; j_call: TRBJ1-1; d_call: .; v_call: TRBV4-1; cdr3_aa: CASSPQAPAVKAFF; cdr3_nt: TGCGCCAGCAGCCCTCAAGCCCCGGCGGTTAAAGCTTTCTTT
clone_size: .; j_call: TRBJ2-1; d_call: TRBD1; v_call: TRBV2; cdr3_aa: CASSEYGTGAYNEQFF; cdr3_nt: TGTGCCAGCAGTGAATACGGGACAGGGGCTTACAATGAGCAGTTCTTC
clone_size: .; j_call: TRBJ2-5; d_call: TRBD2; v_call: TRBV20-1; cdr3_aa: CSASDGGMETQYF; cdr3_nt: TGCAGTGCTAGTGACGGGGGGATGGAGACCCAGTACTTC
clone_size: once; j_call: TRBJ1-2; d_call: TRBD1; v_call: TRBV28; cdr3_aa: CALKQTGANYGYTF; cdr3_nt: TGTGCTTTAAAACAGACAGGGGCTAACTATGGCTACACCTTC
clone_size: .; j_call: TRBJ1-1; d_call: .; v_call: TRBV18; cdr3_aa: CASSLKGGTEAFF; cdr3_nt: TGTGCCAGCTCACTCAAGGGAGGGACTGAAGCTTTCTTT
clone_size: .; j_call: TRBJ2-1; d_call: .; v_call: TRBV11-3; cdr3_aa: CASSLGAGYNEQFF; cdr3_nt: TGTGCCAGCAGCTTAGGGGCGGGGTACAATGAGCAGTTCTTC
clone_size: once; j_call: TRBJ2-5; d_call: TRBD2; v_call: TRBV19; cdr3_aa: CASSGLAETQETQYF; cdr3_nt: TGTGCCAGTAGTGGACTAGCGGAGACCCAAGAGACCCAGTACTTC
clone_size: few; j_call: TRBJ1-6; d_call: TRBD1; v_call: TRBV5-1; cdr3_aa: CASSQQGPYNSPLHF; cdr3_nt: TGCGCCAGCAGCCAACAGGGGCCCTATAATTCACCCCTCCACTTT
clone_size: few; j_call: TRBJ2-1; d_call: .; v_call: TRBV24-1; cdr3_aa: CATSIASSTQQFF; cdr3_nt: TGTGCCACCAGTATAGCTAGCAGCACACAGCAGTTCTTC
clone_size: .; j_call: TRBJ2-4; d_call: .; v_call: TRBV28; cdr3_aa: CASSSDPGLGKNIQYF; cdr3_nt: TGTGCCAGCAGTTCGGATCCGGGATTGGGCAAAAACATTCAGTACTTC
clone_size: .; j_call: TRBJ1-1; d_call: TRBD1; v_call: TRBV7-9; cdr3_aa: CASSLYGQGDSTEAFF; cdr3_nt: TGTGCCAGCAGCTTATACGGACAGGGTGATTCCACTGAAGCTTTCTTT
clone_size: .; j_call: TRBJ1-1; d_call: .; v_call: TRBV30; cdr3_aa: CAWSVQGDTEAFF; cdr3_nt: TGTGCCTGGAGTGTACAAGGGGACACTGAAGCTTTCTTT
clone_size: once; j_call: TRBJ1-4; d_call: .; v_call: TRBV9; cdr3_aa: CASSGLGTPSQEKLFF; cdr3_nt: TGTGCCAGCAGCGGGCTTGGGACTCCCTCTCAAGAAAAACTGTTTTTT
clone_size: .; j_call: TRBJ2-3; d_call: TRBD2; v_call: TRBV7-6; cdr3_aa: CASSSGGNRFTDTQYF; cdr3_nt: TGTGCCAGCAGCTCGGGAGGGAACCGATTCACAGATACGCAGTATTTT
clone_size: .; j_call: TRBJ2-1; d_call: .; v_call: TRBV5-4; cdr3_aa: CASTPLSESSYNEQFF; cdr3_nt: TGTGCCAGCACCCCCCTTAGCGAGAGCTCCTACAATGAGCAGTTCTTC
clone_size: .; j_call: TRBJ1-2; d_call: TRBD1; v_call: TRBV24-1; cdr3_aa: CATSGAPGQGTPGYGYTF; cdr3_nt: TGTGCCACCAGTGGCGCTCCGGGACAGGGGACCCCTGGCTATGGCTACACCTTC
clone_size: .; j_call: TRBJ1-6; d_call: TRBD1; v_call: TRBV5-1; cdr3_aa: CASSLTGESSPLHF; cdr3_nt: TGCGCCAGCAGCTTGACAGGGGAAAGCTCACCCCTCCACTTT
clone_size: .; j_call: TRBJ2-3; d_call: .; v_call: TRBV11-2; cdr3_aa: CASSLAVDTQYF; cdr3_nt: TGTGCCAGCAGCTTAGCGGTGGATACGCAGTATTTT
clone_size: .; j_call: TRBJ1-1; d_call: TRBD1; v_call: TRBV7-9; cdr3_aa: CASSPRTGGGGVNTEAFF; cdr3_nt: TGTGCCAGCAGCCCCCGGACAGGGGGCGGAGGGGTGAACACTGAAGCTTTCTTT
clone_size: .; j_call: TRBJ1-2; d_call: .; v_call: TRBV21-1; cdr3_aa: CASSNGTGSDYGYTF; cdr3_nt: TGTGCCAGCAGCAACGGGACAGGGAGCGACTATGGCTACACCTTC
clone_size: .; j_call: TRBJ2-5; d_call: TRBD2; v_call: TRBV18; cdr3_aa: CASSDLAGDETQYF; cdr3_nt: TGTGCCAGCTCCGACCTAGCGGGAGATGAGACCCAGTACTTC
clone_size: few; j_call: TRBJ2-1; d_call: TRBD1; v_call: TRBV19; cdr3_aa: CASRVQGAGNEQFF; cdr3_nt: TGTGCCAGTAGAGTACAGGGGGCGGGTAATGAGCAGTTCTTC
clone_size: .; j_call: TRBJ2-2; d_call: TRBD1; v_call: TRBV5-3; cdr3_aa: CARSLPGQGRSGELFF; cdr3_nt: TGTGCCAGAAGCTTGCCGGGACAGGGGAGGTCCGGGGAGCTGTTTTTT
clone_size: once; j_call: TRBJ2-3; d_call: TRBD2; v_call: TRBV4-3; cdr3_aa: CASSQDSVRGLAGTDTQYF; cdr3_nt: TGCGCCAGCAGCCAAGATTCCGTAAGGGGACTAGCGGGAACAGATACGCAGTATTTT
clone_size: .; j_call: TRBJ2-7; d_call: .; v_call: TRBV11-3; cdr3_aa: CASTLQKQYF; cdr3_nt: TGTGCCAGCACCCTCCAGAAGCAGTACTTC
clone_size: .; j_call: TRBJ2-2; d_call: TRBD2; v_call: TRBV5-8; cdr3_aa: CASSSGLAGPNTGELFF; cdr3_nt: TGTGCCAGCAGCTCCGGACTAGCGGGTCCAAACACCGGGGAGCTGTTTTTT
clone_size: .; j_call: TRBJ2-1; d_call: .; v_call: TRBV7-2; cdr3_aa: CASSLRGSSYNEQFF; cdr3_nt: TGTGCCAGCAGCTTACGTGGGAGCTCCTACAATGAGCAGTTCTTC
clone_size: .; j_call: TRBJ2-3; d_call: TRBD2; v_call: TRBV5-1; cdr3_aa: CASSPEAGGPRTDTQYF; cdr3_nt: TGCGCCAGCAGCCCAGAAGCGGGGGGGCCTCGCACAGATACGCAGTATTTT
clone_size: .; j_call: TRBJ1-1; d_call: .; v_call: TRBV12-3/TRBV12-4; cdr3_aa: CASSYQGHTEAFF; cdr3_nt: TGTGCCAGCAGTTACCAGGGGCACACTGAAGCTTTCTTT
clone_size: .; j_call: TRBJ2-1; d_call: TRBD2; v_call: TRBV5-6; cdr3_aa: CASSRRTSTPSYNEQFF; cdr3_nt: TGTGCCAGCAGCCGACGGACTAGCACGCCGTCCTACAATGAGCAGTTCTTC
clone_size: .; j_call: TRBJ1-2; d_call: .; v_call: TRBV7-9; cdr3_aa: CASSLVAYYGYTF; cdr3_nt: TGTGCCAGCAGCTTAGTAGCCTACTATGGCTACACCTTC
clone_size: few; j_call: TRBJ2-6; d_call: TRBD1; v_call: TRBV18; cdr3_aa: CASFRDRASGANVLTF; cdr3_nt: TGTGCCAGCTTCCGGGACAGGGCCTCTGGGGCCAACGTCCTGACTTTC
clone_size: .; j_call: TRBJ2-7; d_call: TRBD2; v_call: TRBV6-5; cdr3_aa: CASSWGRAGGIAEQYF; cdr3_nt: TGTGCCAGCAGTTGGGGGAGGGCAGGTGGAATCGCCGAGCAGTACTTC
clone_size: .; j_call: TRBJ2-7; d_call: TRBD1; v_call: TRBV14; cdr3_aa: CASSQAGGWYEQYF; cdr3_nt: TGTGCCAGCAGCCAAGCAGGGGGCTGGTACGAGCAGTACTTC
clone_size: .; j_call: TRBJ2-7; d_call: .; v_call: TRBV7-2; cdr3_aa: CASSPPVLYEQYF; cdr3_nt: TGTGCCAGCAGCCCTCCCGTACTATACGAGCAGTACTTC
clone_size: .; j_call: TRBJ2-1; d_call: TRBD2; v_call: TRBV4-3; cdr3_aa: CASSHGLAPNEQFF; cdr3_nt: TGCGCCAGCAGCCACGGACTAGCCCCCAATGAGCAGTTCTTC
clone_size: .; j_call: TRBJ1-2; d_call: .; v_call: TRBV2; cdr3_aa: CASGYGGADSHGYTF; cdr3_nt: TGTGCCAGTGGGTATGGGGGGGCTGACTCTCATGGCTACACCTTC
clone_size: once; j_call: TRBJ2-3; d_call: .; v_call: TRBV6-4; cdr3_aa: CASSPRETDTQYF; cdr3_nt: TGTGCCAGCAGCCCGAGGGAGACAGATACGCAGTATTTT
clone_size: .; j_call: TRBJ1-1; d_call: .; v_call: TRBV9; cdr3_aa: CASSVESTGEAFF; cdr3_nt: TGTGCCAGCAGCGTAGAGTCGACGGGTGAAGCTTTCTTT
clone_size: .; j_call: TRBJ2-7; d_call: TRBD1; v_call: TRBV28; cdr3_aa: CASRTGTDSYEQYF; cdr3_nt: TGTGCCAGCAGAACCGGGACAGACTCCTACGAGCAGTACTTC
clone_size: once; j_call: TRBJ2-2; d_call: .; v_call: TRBV9; cdr3_aa: CASSHHTQGTGELFF; cdr3_nt: TGTGCCAGCAGCCATCATACACAGGGTACCGGGGAGCTGTTTTTT
clone_size: .; j_call: TRBJ2-4; d_call: .; v_call: TRBV2; cdr3_aa: CASSEDSSGIPKNIQYF; cdr3_nt: TGTGCCAGCAGTGAAGATAGCTCTGGAATTCCCAAAAACATTCAGTACTTC
clone_size: .; j_call: TRBJ1-4; d_call: .; v_call: TRBV28; cdr3_aa: CASSQEGGSEKLFF; cdr3_nt: TGTGCCAGCAGCCAGGAGGGGGGGAGTGAAAAACTGTTTTTT
clone_size: once; j_call: TRBJ2-7; d_call: TRBD2; v_call: TRBV29-1; cdr3_aa: CSVSSGRANEQYF; cdr3_nt: TGCAGCGTTAGTAGCGGGAGGGCCAACGAGCAGTACTTC
clone_size: .; j_call: TRBJ2-3; d_call: .; v_call: TRBV3-1/TRBV3-2; cdr3_aa: CASSPNLQGSDTQYF; cdr3_nt: TGTGCCAGCAGTCCAAATCTCCAGGGTTCAGATACGCAGTATTTT
clone_size: .; j_call: TRBJ1-4; d_call: .; v_call: TRBV29-1; cdr3_aa: CSVREAAGKLFF; cdr3_nt: TGCAGCGTCAGGGAGGCGGCGGGAAAACTGTTTTTT
clone_size: once; j_call: TRBJ2-1; d_call: TRBD1; v_call: TRBV6-2/TRBV6-3; cdr3_aa: CASSPGTADNEQFF; cdr3_nt: TGTGCCAGCAGCCCCGGGACAGCTGACAATGAGCAGTTCTTC
clone_size: .; j_call: TRBJ1-4; d_call: TRBD1; v_call: TRBV2; cdr3_aa: CASSPTGGGEKLFF; cdr3_nt: TGTGCCAGCAGTCCAACAGGGGGAGGTGAAAAACTGTTTTTT
clone_size: .; j_call: TRBJ1-4; d_call: .; v_call: TRBV7-6; cdr3_aa: CASSSSGSTNEKLFF; cdr3_nt: TGTGCCAGCAGCTCCTCAGGGTCAACTAATGAAAAACTGTTTTTT